This is a list of T cell receptor beta chains from one sample in a study of cytomegalovirus exposure and HLA in healthy donors. Measured with immunoSEQ multiplex PCR; TCRdb has only the in-frame clones, and not every one. The table includes roughly 73,000 clones, around 82% detected once. Sample: PBMCs. The receptors originated from a man in his forties or fifties in good health and CMV-seronegative. Both conserved end residues are part of each CDR3. D genes are given only for firm matches. A clone size is listed for some rows: how often the clone was seen (once, few, many), or a class if it is expanded.

V: TRBV7-3
J: TRBJ1-4
length: 13
size: .
D: .
CDR3: CASSFEAREKLFF
DNA: TGTGCCAGCAGCTTTGAAGCTCGGGAAAAACTGTTTTTT

V: TRBV7-2
J: TRBJ2-3
length: 15
size: .
D: TRBD2
CDR3: CASRNLAGATDTQYF
DNA: TGTGCCAGCAGGAATCTAGCGGGGGCCACAGATACGCAGTATTTT

V: TRBV7-9
J: TRBJ1-5
length: 16
size: .
D: .
CDR3: CASSLVHDLWPQPQHF
DNA: TGTGCCAGCAGCTTAGTCCATGATCTCTGGCCCCAGCCCCAGCATTTT

V: TRBV4-3
J: TRBJ2-1
length: 17
size: few
D: TRBD1
CDR3: CASSQEVRQGSVDEQFF
DNA: TGCGCCAGCAGCCAAGAAGTAAGACAGGGGAGTGTAGATGAGCAGTTCTTC

V: TRBV10-2
J: TRBJ2-3
length: 13
size: few
D: .
CDR3: CASSRTSTDTQYF
DNA: TGCGCCAGCAGTAGGACTAGCACAGATACGCAGTATTTT

V: TRBV7-9
J: TRBJ2-3
length: 12
size: few
D: .
CDR3: CASSLRADTQYF
DNA: TGTGCCAGCAGCCTCCGAGCAGATACGCAGTATTTT

V: TRBV11-1
J: TRBJ2-3
length: 16
size: .
D: TRBD2
CDR3: CASSFGLAGAGDTQYF
DNA: TGTGCCAGCAGTTTCGGACTAGCGGGGGCGGGCGATACGCAGTATTTT

V: TRBV7-2
J: TRBJ1-2
length: 14
size: .
D: .
CDR3: CASSSVLTVVGYTF
DNA: TGTGCCAGCAGCTCGGTATTAACGGTAGTCGGCTACACCTTC

V: TRBV5-1
J: TRBJ1-1
length: 14
size: .
D: TRBD1
CDR3: CASSYGQGGTEAFF
DNA: TGCGCCAGCAGCTACGGACAGGGTGGGACTGAAGCTTTCTTT

V: TRBV11-2
J: TRBJ1-1
length: 16
size: .
D: .
CDR3: CASSLGFRSGYTEAFF
DNA: TGTGCCAGCAGCTTAGGTTTTAGGTCGGGTTACACTGAAGCTTTCTTT

V: TRBV4-1
J: TRBJ1-1
length: 14
size: few
D: TRBD1
CDR3: CASSFSGGHTEAFF
DNA: TGCGCCAGCAGCTTTTCAGGGGGCCACACTGAAGCTTTCTTT

V: TRBV29-1
J: TRBJ1-1
length: 15
size: .
D: TRBD1
CDR3: CSVQTGSAMNTEAFF
DNA: TGCAGCGTACAGACAGGGTCCGCCATGAACACTGAAGCTTTCTTT

V: TRBV5-1
J: TRBJ1-5
length: 14
size: .
D: TRBD1
CDR3: CASSHGTAKEPQHF
DNA: TGCGCCAGCAGCCACGGGACAGCCAAGGAGCCCCAGCATTTT

V: TRBV30
J: TRBJ1-1
length: 16
size: .
D: .
CDR3: CAWTSRRGSAATEAFF
DNA: TGTGCCTGGACCTCCAGGCGAGGGAGTGCGGCCACTGAAGCTTTCTTT

V: TRBV10-3
J: TRBJ1-2
length: 17
size: .
D: TRBD1
CDR3: CAISGLPTTGTDYGYTF
DNA: TGTGCCATCAGTGGGCTCCCCACTACCGGGACAGATTATGGCTACACCTTC

V: TRBV5-8
J: TRBJ1-3
length: 16
size: .
D: TRBD1
CDR3: CASSFGPGQGRNTIYF
DNA: TGTGCCAGCAGCTTCGGACCGGGACAGGGACGAAACACCATATATTTT

V: TRBV5-1
J: TRBJ1-3
length: 16
size: .
D: TRBD1
CDR3: CASSLSSGGSGNTIYF
DNA: TGCGCCAGCAGCTTGTCCTCAGGGGGCTCTGGAAACACCATATATTTT

V: TRBV6-5
J: TRBJ1-2
length: 14
size: .
D: TRBD1
CDR3: CASSDPTGRYGYTF
DNA: TGTGCCAGCAGTGATCCGACAGGGAGGTATGGCTACACCTTC

V: TRBV4-2
J: TRBJ1-5
length: 15
size: .
D: .
CDR3: CASSQENRVEWPQHF
DNA: TGTGCCAGCAGCCAAGAGAACAGGGTGGAATGGCCCCAGCATTTT

V: TRBV7-9
J: TRBJ2-1
length: 15
size: .
D: .
CDR3: CASSPPGGLYNEQFF
DNA: TGTGCCAGCAGCCCCCCAGGGGGGCTCTACAATGAGCAGTTCTTC

V: TRBV4-1
J: TRBJ1-2
length: 15
size: .
D: .
CDR3: CASSPLDSLNYGYTF
DNA: TGCGCCAGCTCCCCACTGGACAGTCTTAACTATGGCTACACCTTC

V: TRBV19
J: TRBJ2-1
length: 16
size: .
D: TRBD2
CDR3: CASTLAGGLSYNEQFF
DNA: TGTGCCAGTACCTTAGCGGGGGGCCTCTCCTACAATGAGCAGTTCTTC

V: TRBV11-3
J: TRBJ1-1
length: 18
size: few
D: .
CDR3: CASSTWVGGPGCLTEAFF
DNA: TGTGCCAGCAGCACCTGGGTCGGGGGACCTGGATGTCTCACTGAAGCTTTCTTT

V: TRBV25-1
J: TRBJ2-7
length: 15
size: .
D: .
CDR3: CASSERRTVSDEQYF
DNA: TGTGCCAGCAGTGAACGTCGGACAGTGAGCGACGAGCAGTACTTC

V: TRBV18
J: TRBJ2-7
length: 14
size: once
D: .
CDR3: CASSTGTQDYEQYF
DNA: TGTGCCAGCTCAACCGGGACACAAGACTACGAGCAGTACTTC

V: TRBV10-2
J: TRBJ1-5
length: 18
size: .
D: .
CDR3: CASSEGQSAYYSNQPQHF
DNA: TGCGCCAGCAGCGAGGGGCAGTCAGCCTATTATAGCAATCAGCCCCAGCATTTT

V: TRBV2
J: TRBJ1-5
length: 14
size: .
D: .
CDR3: CASSEAGGNQPQHF
DNA: TGTGCCAGCAGTGAGGCGGGGGGCAATCAGCCCCAGCATTTT

V: TRBV30
J: TRBJ1-5
length: 15
size: .
D: .
CDR3: CAWSAIDSLNQPQHF
DNA: TGTGCCTGGAGTGCTATAGACAGTCTCAATCAGCCCCAGCATTTT